This T cell receptor (beta chain) was obtained from a study of T cells after yellow fever vaccination. TCRdb reprocessed the 5' RACE reads with MiXCR, giving one entry per CDR3 protein. This table holds roughly 300,000 distinct CDR3 sequences, about 6.9% found once. Germline loops: CDR1 LNHNV, CDR2 YYDKDF (reference sequence). The V gene lost 0 bases and the J gene lost 5 bases, with 11 bases spanning the gap. This CDR3 region has 14 residues. V gene TRBV15 combines with J gene TRBJ2-7, with D perhaps given as TRBD1 or TRBD2 (5 bases each). The sample consisted of PBMCs, taken approximately 40 days after the first yellow fever vaccination. The sequence came from a man younger than 30 who received the YFV17D yellow fever vaccine. CDR3 region: CATSRDKGTHEQYV. CDR3 coding DNA: TGTGCCACCAGCAGAGATAAGGGGACCCACGAGCAGTACGTC.